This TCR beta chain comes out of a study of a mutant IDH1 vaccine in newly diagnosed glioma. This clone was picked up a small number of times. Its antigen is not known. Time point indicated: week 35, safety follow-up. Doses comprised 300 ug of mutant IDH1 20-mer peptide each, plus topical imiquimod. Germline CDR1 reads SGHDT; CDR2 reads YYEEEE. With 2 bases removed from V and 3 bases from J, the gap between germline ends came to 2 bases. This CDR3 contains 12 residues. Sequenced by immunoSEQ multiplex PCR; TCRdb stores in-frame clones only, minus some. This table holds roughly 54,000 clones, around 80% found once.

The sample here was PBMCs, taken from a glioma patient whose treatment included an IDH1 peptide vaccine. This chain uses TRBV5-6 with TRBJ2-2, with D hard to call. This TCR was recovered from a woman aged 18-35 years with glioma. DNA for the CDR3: TGTGCCAGCAGCTTTGACACCGGGGAGCTGTTTTTT. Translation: CASSFDTGELFF.